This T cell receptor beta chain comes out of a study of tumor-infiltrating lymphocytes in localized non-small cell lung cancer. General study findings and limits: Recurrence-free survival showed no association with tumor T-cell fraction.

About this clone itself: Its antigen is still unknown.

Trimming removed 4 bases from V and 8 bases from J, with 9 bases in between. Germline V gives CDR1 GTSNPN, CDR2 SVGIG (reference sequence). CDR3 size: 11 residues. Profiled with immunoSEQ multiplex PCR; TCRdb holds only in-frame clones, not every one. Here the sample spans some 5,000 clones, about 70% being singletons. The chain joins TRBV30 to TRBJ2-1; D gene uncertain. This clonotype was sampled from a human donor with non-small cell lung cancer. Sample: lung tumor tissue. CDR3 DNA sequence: TGTGCCTGGAAACAGAACTATGAGCAGTTCTTC. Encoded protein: CAWKQNYEQFF.